This T cell receptor beta chain was captured in a study of blood T cell repertoires in COVID-19. Method: immunoSEQ multiplex PCR; TCRdb's copy keeps in-frame clones and lacks some. This sample carries some 150,000 clones, about four fifths of them seen once, and the ten largest clones take under 3%. The CDR3 loop spans 14 amino acids. In germline, CDR1 is SNHLY, CDR2 FYNNEI. Between the trimmed V and J ends, which lost 3 bases and 3 bases, there was a span of 9 bases. Sequenced material: peripheral blood. The chain joins TRBV2 to TRBJ1-5; D uncertain. The clonotype originates from a human donor with acute or convalescent COVID-19. The donor label of this sample is uncertain. The CDR3 spells CASSEAQANQPQHF. For the CDR3, the DNA is TGTGCCAGCAGTGAGGCGCAGGCCAATCAGCCCCAGCATTTT.